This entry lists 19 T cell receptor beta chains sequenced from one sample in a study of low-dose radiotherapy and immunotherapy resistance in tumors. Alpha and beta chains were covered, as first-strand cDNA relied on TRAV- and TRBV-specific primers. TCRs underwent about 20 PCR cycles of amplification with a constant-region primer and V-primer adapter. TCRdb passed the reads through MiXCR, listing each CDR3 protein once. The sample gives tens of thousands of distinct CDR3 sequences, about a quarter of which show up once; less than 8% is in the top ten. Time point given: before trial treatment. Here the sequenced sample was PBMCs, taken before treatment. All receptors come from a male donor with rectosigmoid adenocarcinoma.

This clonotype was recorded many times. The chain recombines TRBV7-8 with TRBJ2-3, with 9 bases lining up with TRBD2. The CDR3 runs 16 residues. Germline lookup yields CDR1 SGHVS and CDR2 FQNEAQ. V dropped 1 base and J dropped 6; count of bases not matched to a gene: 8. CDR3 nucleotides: TGTGCCAGCAGCTTAGGGGGTAGCGGGAGCATGGATACGCAGTATTTT. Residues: CASSLGGSGSMDTQYF.

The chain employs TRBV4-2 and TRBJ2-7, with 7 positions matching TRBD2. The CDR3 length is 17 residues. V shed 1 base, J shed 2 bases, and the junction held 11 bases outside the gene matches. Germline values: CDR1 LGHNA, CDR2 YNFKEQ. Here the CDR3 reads CASSQGGVAGLAYEQYF. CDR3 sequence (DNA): TGTGCCAGCAGCCAAGGCGGGGTAGCGGGCTTGGCCTACGAGCAGTACTTC.

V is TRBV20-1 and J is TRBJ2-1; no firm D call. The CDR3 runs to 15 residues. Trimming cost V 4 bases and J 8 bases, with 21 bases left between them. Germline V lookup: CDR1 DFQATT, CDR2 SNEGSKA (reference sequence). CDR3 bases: TGCAGTGCTACAGGCAGAAAACGCCTTTGGTATGAGCAGTTCTTC. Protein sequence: CSATGRKRLWYEQFF.

The CDR3: CSAIDWENTGELFF. DNA of the CDR3: TGCAGTGCTATAGACTGGGAGAACACCGGGGAGCTGTTTTTT. The chain is built from TRBV20-1 and TRBJ2-2; unclear D gene. CDR3 length equals 14 residues. Germline assignment: CDR1 DFQATT and CDR2 SNEGSKA (reference sequence). V shed 4 bases and J shed 1 base, with 10 bases lying between them.

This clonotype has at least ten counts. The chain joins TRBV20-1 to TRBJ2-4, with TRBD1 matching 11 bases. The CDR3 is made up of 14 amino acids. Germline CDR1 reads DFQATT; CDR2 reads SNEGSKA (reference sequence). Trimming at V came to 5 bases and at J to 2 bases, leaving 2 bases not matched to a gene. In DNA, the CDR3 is TGCAGTGCTCGGGACAGGGGGACCAAAAACATTCAGTACTTC. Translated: CSARDRGTKNIQYF.

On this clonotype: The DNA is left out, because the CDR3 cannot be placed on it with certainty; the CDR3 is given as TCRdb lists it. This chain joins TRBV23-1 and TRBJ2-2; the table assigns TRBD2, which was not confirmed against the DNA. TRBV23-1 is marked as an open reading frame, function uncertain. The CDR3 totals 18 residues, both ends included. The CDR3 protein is CASSRRELADRGAVFFFF.

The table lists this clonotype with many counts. For the CDR3, the DNA is TGTGCCAGCAGCGTCAGTGGCTCCGAAGAGACCCAGTACTTC. Protein sequence: CASSVSGSEETQYF. This chain connects TRBV9 to TRBJ2-5; unclear D gene. V shed 2 bases and J shed 3 bases, with 11 bases lying between them. The CDR3 contains 14 residues. Germline CDR1 and CDR2: SGDLS and YYNGEE.

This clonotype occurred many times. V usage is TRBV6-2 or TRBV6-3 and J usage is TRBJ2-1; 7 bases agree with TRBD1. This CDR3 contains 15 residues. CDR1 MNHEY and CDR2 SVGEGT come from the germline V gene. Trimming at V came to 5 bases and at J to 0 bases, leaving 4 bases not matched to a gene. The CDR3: CASSPTGSSYNEQFF. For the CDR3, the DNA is TGTGCCAGCAGTCCGACAGGGAGCTCCTACAATGAGCAGTTCTTC.

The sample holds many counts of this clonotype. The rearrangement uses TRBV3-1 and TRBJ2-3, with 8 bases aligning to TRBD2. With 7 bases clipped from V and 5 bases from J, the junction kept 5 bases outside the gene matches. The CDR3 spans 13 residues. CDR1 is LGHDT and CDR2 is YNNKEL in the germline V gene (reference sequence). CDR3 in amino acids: CASTRSGGDTQYF. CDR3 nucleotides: TGTGCCAGCACCCGGAGCGGGGGAGATACGCAGTATTTT.

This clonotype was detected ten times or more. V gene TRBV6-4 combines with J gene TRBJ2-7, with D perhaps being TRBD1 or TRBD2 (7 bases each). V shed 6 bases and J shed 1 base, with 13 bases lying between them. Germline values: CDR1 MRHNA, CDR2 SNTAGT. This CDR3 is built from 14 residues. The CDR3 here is CASSQGEGSYEQYF. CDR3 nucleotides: TGTGCCAGCAGCCAGGGGGAGGGTTCCTACGAGCAGTACTTC.

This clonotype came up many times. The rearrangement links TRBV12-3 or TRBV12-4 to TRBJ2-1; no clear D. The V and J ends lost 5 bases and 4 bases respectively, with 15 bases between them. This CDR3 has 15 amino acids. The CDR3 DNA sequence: TGTGCCAGCAGTCCCCCGGGCCAGGTATACAATGAGCAGTTCTTC. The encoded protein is CASSPPGQVYNEQFF.

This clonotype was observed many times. CDR3 sequence (DNA): TGCGCCAGCCTTCGCTTACCTTACAGGGGCGCAAAGAACACTGAAGCTTTCTTT. Its translation is CASLRLPYRGAKNTEAFF. The chain uses TRBV4-1 and TRBJ1-1, with 7 bases aligning to TRBD1. Germline CDR1 MGHRA, CDR2 YSYEKL. This CDR3 is built from 18 residues. V was pared by 8 bases and J by 1 base, with 19 bases of the junction left unmatched.

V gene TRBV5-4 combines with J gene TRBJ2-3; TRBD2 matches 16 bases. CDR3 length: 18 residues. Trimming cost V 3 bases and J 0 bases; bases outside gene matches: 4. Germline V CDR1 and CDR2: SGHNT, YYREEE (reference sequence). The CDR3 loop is CASSSPGLAGGSTDTQYF. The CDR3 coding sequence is TGTGCCAGCAGCTCGCCGGGACTAGCGGGGGGGAGCACAGATACGCAGTATTTT.

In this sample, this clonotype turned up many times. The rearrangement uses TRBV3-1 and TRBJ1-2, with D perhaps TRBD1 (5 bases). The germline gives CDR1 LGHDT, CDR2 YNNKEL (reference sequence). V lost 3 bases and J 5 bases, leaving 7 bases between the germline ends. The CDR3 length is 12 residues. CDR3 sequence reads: CASSQGGYGYTF. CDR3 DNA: TGTGCCAGCAGCCAGGGGGGATATGGCTACACCTTC.

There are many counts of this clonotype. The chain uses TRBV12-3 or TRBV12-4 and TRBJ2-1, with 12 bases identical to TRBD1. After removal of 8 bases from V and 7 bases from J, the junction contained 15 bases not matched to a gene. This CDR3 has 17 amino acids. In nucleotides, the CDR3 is TGTGCCAGCGCAAAAAACCTCGGGACAGGGGGCCGAAATGAGCAGTTCTTC. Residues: CASAKNLGTGGRNEQFF.

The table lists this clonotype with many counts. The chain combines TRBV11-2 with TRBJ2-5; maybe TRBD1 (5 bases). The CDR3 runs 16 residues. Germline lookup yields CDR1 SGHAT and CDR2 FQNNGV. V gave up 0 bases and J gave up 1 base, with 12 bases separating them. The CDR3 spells CASSLEVGRIQETQYF. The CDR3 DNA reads TGTGCCAGCAGCTTAGAGGTGGGGCGGATCCAAGAGACCCAGTACTTC.

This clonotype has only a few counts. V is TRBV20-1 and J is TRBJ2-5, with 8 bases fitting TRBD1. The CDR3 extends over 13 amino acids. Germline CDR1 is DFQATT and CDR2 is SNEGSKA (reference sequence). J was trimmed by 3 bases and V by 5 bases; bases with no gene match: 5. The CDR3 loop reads CSAGTTGEETQYF. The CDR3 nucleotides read TGCAGTGCTGGGACGACAGGGGAAGAGACCCAGTACTTC.

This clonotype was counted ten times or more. This CDR3 reads CASSPRQGDSGANVLTF. In DNA, the CDR3 is TGTGCCAGCAGCCCACGACAAGGGGACTCTGGGGCCAACGTCCTGACTTTC. The chain employs TRBV5-5 and TRBJ2-6, with D possibly matching TRBD1 (5 bases). This CDR3 has 17 amino acids. The germline CDR1 and CDR2 sequences are SGHKS and YYEKEE (reference sequence). Trimming removed 4 bases at V and 0 bases at J, with 14 bases between.

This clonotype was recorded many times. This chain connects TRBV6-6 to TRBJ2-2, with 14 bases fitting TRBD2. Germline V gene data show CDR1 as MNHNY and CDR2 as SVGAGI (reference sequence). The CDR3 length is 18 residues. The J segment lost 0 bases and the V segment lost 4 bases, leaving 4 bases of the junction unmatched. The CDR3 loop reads CASSWTSGRYSNTGELFF. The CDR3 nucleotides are TGTGCCAGCAGTTGGACTAGCGGGAGGTACTCGAACACCGGGGAGCTGTTTTTT.